This passage covers 19 T cell receptor beta chains from one sample sequenced in a study of blood T cell repertoires in COVID-19. Assay used: immunoSEQ multiplex PCR; TCRdb lists only in-frame clones, some missing. The sample shows about 110,000 clones, 90% of them seen only once. The specimen sequenced was peripheral blood. These receptors were taken from a human donor in a cohort sampled during active COVID-19.

V gene TRBV20-1 combines with J gene TRBJ1-1; D gene uncertain. CDR3 size: 11 residues. Trimming took off 7 bases at V and 5 bases at J, with 11 bases between the two ends. CDR1 and CDR2 from the germline V gene are DFQATT and SNEGSKA (reference sequence). CDR3 region: CSERGGTEAFF. The CDR3, as DNA: TGCAGTGAACGGGGAGGGACTGAAGCTTTCTTT.

V and J are TRBV2 and TRBJ2-2; possibly TRBD2 for D (6 bases). Germline assignment: CDR1 SNHLY and CDR2 FYNNEI. The CDR3 sequence is 15 residues long. The V end lost 7 bases, the J end lost 0 bases, and 12 bases lay between the germline ends. The CDR3 here is CASTPGGANTGELFF. In DNA, the CDR3 is TGTGCCAGCACCCCAGGCGGGGCGAACACCGGGGAGCTGTTTTTT.

The chain combines TRBV10-3 with TRBJ2-2; perhaps TRBD2 as D (6 bases). Germline loops: CDR1 ENHRY, CDR2 SYGVKD. Trimming left V 11 bases short and J 2 bases short, with 15 bases between. This CDR3 spans 14 amino acids. The chain's CDR3 is CAVGDSLNTGELFF. The CDR3 nucleotides are TGTGCCGTCGGGGACTCTCTCAACACCGGGGAGCTGTTTTTT.

V usage is TRBV5-1 and J usage is TRBJ2-3, with no clear D. From germline, CDR1 is SGHRS and CDR2 YFSETQ. The CDR3 sequence is 13 residues long. Trimming cost V 3 bases and J 6 bases, with 11 bases left between them. CDR3 nucleotide sequence: TGCGCCAGCAGCTCAAGAGAGGCGGATACGCAGTATTTT. Translation: CASSSREADTQYF.

The chain combines TRBV5-1 with TRBJ1-2; 9 nucleotides line up with TRBD1. The germline V gene has CDR1 SGHRS and CDR2 YFSETQ. This CDR3 is 16 amino acids long. The ends lost 3 bases at V and 3 bases at J; junction bases unmatched: 9. CDR3 residues: CASSSRGQGSYYGYTF. CDR3 nucleotide sequence: TGCGCCAGCAGCTCCCGGGGACAGGGATCCTACTATGGCTACACCTTC.

V usage is TRBV4-3 and J usage is TRBJ2-2, with D possibly being TRBD1 (6 bases). With 4 bases removed from V and 6 bases from J, the gap between germline ends came to 15 bases. Per germline, CDR1 LGHNA and CDR2 YSLEER. The CDR3 extends over 15 amino acids. The CDR3 is CASSRDRKVSGELFF. The CDR3 DNA reads TGCGCCAGCAGCCGCGACAGGAAGGTATCCGGGGAGCTGTTTTTT.

The rearrangement joins TRBV19 to TRBJ1-5, with TRBD1 identical over 7 bases. CDR1 and CDR2 from the germline V gene are LNHDA and SQIVND (reference sequence). V gave up 9 bases and J gave up 1 base; unmatched junction bases: 9. This CDR3 comprises 15 residues. The CDR3 nucleotides read TGTGCCAGCCGGGGCAGGGGGTACAGCAATCAGCCCCAGCATTTT. The encoded protein is CASRGRGYSNQPQHF.

The V gene is TRBV6-1, the J gene TRBJ1-2; D is unclear. V shed 2 bases and J shed 4 bases, with 8 bases lying between them. The length of the CDR3 is 13 residues. CDR1 MNHNS and CDR2 SASEGT come from the germline V gene. CDR3 coding DNA: TGTGCCAGCAGTGAAAGTGCGGTCTATGGCTACACCTTC. It specifies CASSESAVYGYTF.

This clone appeared many times. The chain uses TRBV6-4 and TRBJ2-1; perhaps TRBD1 as D (6 bases). Germline V gene lookup returns CDR1 MRHNA and CDR2 SNTAGT. The CDR3 runs to 15 residues. Trimming shortened V by 3 bases and J by 2 bases, and 11 bases separated the two germline ends. The CDR3 nucleotides read TGTGCCAGCAGTGAAACAGGGAGTGCCTACAATGAGCAGTTCTTC. This codes for CASSETGSAYNEQFF.

CDR3: CASSLAVTSGTYEQYF. CDR3 bases: TGTGCCAGCAGCTTAGCGGTAACTAGCGGGACGTACGAGCAGTACTTC. J is TRBJ2-7 and V is TRBV7-2, with 10 positions matching TRBD2. There are 16 residues in the CDR3. J lost 4 bases, V lost 0 bases, and 6 bases had no gene match. Germline V lookup: CDR1 SGHTA, CDR2 FQGNSA.

This clone was detected a few times. This chain connects TRBV3-1 (or the pseudogene TRBV3-2) to TRBJ2-7, with a possible D match to TRBD2 (5 bases). The CDR3 has 14 amino acids. V lost 5 bases and J 2 bases, leaving 13 bases between the germline ends. Per germline, CDR1 LGHDT and CDR2 YNNKEL (reference sequence). The CDR3 bases are TGTGCCAGCAGCTGGACTGGAAGACCCTACGAGCAGTACTTC. Its protein is CASSWTGRPYEQYF.

V and J are TRBV12-3 or TRBV12-4 and TRBJ1-1; D gene uncertain. V was shortened by 7 bases and J by 4 bases, with 10 bases between the two germline ends. The CDR3 length is 12 residues. CDR3 nucleotide sequence: TGTGCCAGCAAGCTACCCGGCACTGAAGCTTTCTTT. As protein: CASKLPGTEAFF.

The gene calls are TRBV2 and TRBJ2-2; 8 nucleotides align to TRBD2. This CDR3 comprises 16 residues. Unmatched junction bases numbered 4, after V lost 1 base and J lost 3 bases. The V gene's germline CDR1 is SNHLY and CDR2 FYNNEI. The CDR3: CASSEGSGGYTGELFF. Written as DNA, the CDR3 is TGTGCCAGCAGTGAAGGCAGCGGGGGTTACACCGGGGAGCTGTTTTTT.

J is TRBJ2-1 and V is TRBV6-1, with D possibly being TRBD2 (5 bases). The germline V gene has CDR1 MNHNS and CDR2 SASEGT. The CDR3 is 15 amino acids. Trimming cost V 2 bases and J 2 bases, with 10 bases left between them. CDR3 loop: CASSETGSTYNEQFF. For the CDR3, the DNA is TGTGCCAGCAGTGAAACGGGATCGACCTACAATGAGCAGTTCTTC.

The rearrangement links TRBV7-3 to TRBJ2-3; 8 bases match TRBD2. The CDR3 consists of 15 residues. With 1 base clipped from V and 4 bases from J, the junction kept 4 bases outside the gene matches. In germline, CDR1 is SGHTA, CDR2 FQGTGA. The CDR3 here is CASSLIAGPPDTQYF. The CDR3 region has the DNA TGTGCCAGCAGCTTAATAGCGGGGCCCCCAGATACGCAGTATTTT.

CDR3 in amino acids: CASSPRTGGLETQYF. Written as DNA, the CDR3 is TGTGCCAGCAGCCCACGGACAGGGGGCTTGGAGACCCAGTACTTC. The chain couples TRBV7-8 to TRBJ2-5; 11 bases match TRBD1. With V trimmed by 5 bases and J by 5 bases, 7 bases remained unmatched. Per germline, CDR1 SGHVS and CDR2 FQNEAQ. The CDR3 consists of 15 residues.

This clone was seen a few times. V gene TRBV6-5 combines with J gene TRBJ1-5; TRBD1 might be the D (5 bases). Germline V gives CDR1 MNHEY, CDR2 SVGAGI. The length of the CDR3 is 15 residues. V lost 2 bases and J lost 7, with 15 bases in between. CDR3 sequence: CASSYTGGAGQPQHF. CDR3 sequence (DNA): TGTGCCAGCAGTTACACTGGAGGGGCGGGACAGCCCCAGCATTTT.

The rearrangement uses TRBV5-4 and TRBJ1-2; D uncertain. The CDR3 runs 14 residues. Trimming took 0 bases from V and 4 from J, leaving 10 bases between them. From germline, CDR1 is SGHNT and CDR2 YYREEE (reference sequence). The CDR3 bases are TGTGCCAGCAGCTTGGCCGGAGATTCCTATGGCTACACCTTC. It translates to CASSLAGDSYGYTF.

This rearrangement joins TRBV5-6 to TRBJ2-6; weak D call: TRBD1 (6 bases). The ends were cut back, 1 base at V and 4 bases at J, with 18 bases in the middle. CDR1 and CDR2 from the germline V gene are SGHDT and YYEEEE. This CDR3 is 18 amino acids long. This chain's CDR3 is CASSLIWTDALGANVLTF. The CDR3 DNA reads as TGTGCCAGCAGCTTGATATGGACAGACGCCTTAGGGGCCAACGTCCTGACTTTC. The whole variable domain, remainder taken from reference TRBV5-6 and TRBJ2-6, is DAGVTQSPTHLIKTRGQQVTLRCSPKSGHDTVSWYQQALGQGPQFIFQYYEEEERQRGNFPDRFSGHQFPNYSSELNVNALLLGDSALYLCASSLIWTDALGANVLTFGAGSRLTVL.